Shown below are 21 T cell receptor beta chains from a single sample sequenced in a study of persistence of HIV-infected CD4 T cells. These receptors lack a known antigen. The stimulus was lysate of CMV-infected fibroblasts, approximately 9.6 ug/mL. CD4+ T cells upregulating both CD40 ligand and CD69 were sorted as responding cells. The libraries were made with immunoSEQ version 4 in survey mode. Measured with immunoSEQ multiplex PCR; TCRdb has only the in-frame clones, and not every one. Of 15,000 to 20,000 clones in the sample, approximately 65% are singletons; the top ten hold roughly 8.8%. Material: CD4+ T cells sorted from PBMCs after approximately 19-hour stimulation, obtained from a patient who received antiretroviral therapy. These receptors were obtained from an adult woman with HIV who was CMV-seropositive.

The chain is built from TRBV6-5 and TRBJ1-2; the match to TRBD1 covers 8 bases. V shed 6 bases, J shed 6 bases, and the junction held 12 bases outside the gene matches. Germline assignment: CDR1 MNHEY and CDR2 SVGAGI. The CDR3 sequence is 15 residues long. CDR3 loop: CASRLTETGVDGYTF. The CDR3 nucleotides read TGTGCCAGCAGACTCACGGAGACAGGGGTTGATGGCTACACCTTC.

This chain uses TRBV29-1 with TRBJ1-3; unclear D gene. From germline, CDR1 is SQVTM and CDR2 ANQGSEA. The CDR3 is made up of 14 amino acids. The germline V and J ends were trimmed by 2 bases and 1 base, with 9 bases remaining between them. In DNA form, the CDR3 reads TGCAGCGTTGAATTCGGGTTTTCTGGAAACACCATATATTTT. Translation: CSVEFGFSGNTIYF.

The rearrangement uses TRBV5-1 and TRBJ1-1; no firm D call. Germline V CDR1 and CDR2: SGHRS, YFSETQ. The CDR3 consists of 14 residues. V shed 0 bases and J shed 5 bases, with 11 bases lying between them. In nucleotides, the CDR3 is TGCGCCAGCAGCTTGGTTAGGGATGTGACTGAAGCTTTCTTT. Its protein product is CASSLVRDVTEAFF. The full variable domain, its missing parts supplied by reference TRBV5-1 and TRBJ1-1, is KAGVTQTPRYLIKTRGQQVTLSCSPISGHRSVSWYQQTPGQGLQFLFEYFSETQRNKGNFPGRFSGRQFSNSRSEMNVSTLELGDSALYLCASSLVRDVTEAFFGQGTRLTVV.

This clone was observed a handful of times. The rearrangement joins TRBV21-1 to TRBJ2-7; the table names TRBD1, a call not compared with the DNA. TRBV21-1 is a recognized pseudogene. CDR3 length equals 14 residues. DNA for the CDR3: TGTGCCAGCAGCACAAGGGACATCCTCTACGAGCAGTACTTC. It specifies CASSTRDILYEQYF.

The chain is built from TRBV5-1 and TRBJ2-3, with unresolved D. The ends were cut back, 4 bases at V and 2 bases at J, with 8 bases in the middle. CDR1 is SGHRS, CDR2 YFSETQ, per germline. The CDR3 is made up of 13 amino acids. For the CDR3, the DNA is TGCGCCAGCAGCACACGGCCCACAGATACGCAGTATTTT. Translating gives CASSTRPTDTQYF. Supplemented by reference TRBV5-1 and TRBJ2-3, the full variable domain reads KAGVTQTPRYLIKTRGQQVTLSCSPISGHRSVSWYQQTPGQGLQFLFEYFSETQRNKGNFPGRFSGRQFSNSRSEMNVSTLELGDSALYLCASSTRPTDTQYFGPGTRLTVL.

V is TRBV5-1 and J is TRBJ1-4; TRBD1 is a possible D gene (6 bases). The length of the CDR3 is 15 residues. Looked up from germline, CDR1 is SGHRS and CDR2 is YFSETQ. Trimming took 0 bases from V and 5 from J, leaving 11 bases between them. CDR3 DNA sequence: TGCGCCAGCAGCTTGGGGACAGAGCGAAATGAAAAACTGTTTTTT. This sequence encodes CASSLGTERNEKLFF.

In its sample, this clone ranks as medium-sized. An end of the junction does not agree with germline; a read error may underlie this. CDR3 sequence (DNA): TGTGCCAGCAGTGATCGGGGACTAGGCTACGATGAGCAGTTCTTC. Its translation: CASSDRGLGYDEQFF. The chain is built from TRBV2 and TRBJ2-1; 8 bases fit TRBD2. The CDR3 loop spans 15 amino acids. Germline CDR1 reads SNHLY; CDR2 reads FYNNEI. Looking up the rest from reference TRBV2 and TRBJ2-1 gives the full variable domain: EPEVTQTPSHQVTQMGQEVILRCVPISNHLYFYWYRQILGQKVEFLVSFYNNEISEKSEIFDDQFSVERPDGSNFTLKIRSTKLEDSAMYFCASSDRGLGYDEQFFGPGTRLTVL.

This clone ranks as medium-sized. The gene calls are TRBV20-1 and TRBJ2-1; TRBD1 is a possible D gene (6 bases). V was cut by 6 bases and J by 6 bases, with 9 bases left in between. CDR3 length: 11 amino acids. CDR1 DFQATT and CDR2 SNEGSKA come from the germline V gene (reference sequence). The CDR3 DNA sequence: TGCAGTGCGGGACACGGCAATGAGCAGTTCTTC. Residues: CSAGHGNEQFF.

The V call is TRBV27, the J call TRBJ2-7, with a possible D match to TRBD1 (5 bases). CDR3 length: 14 amino acids. The germline CDR1 and CDR2 sequences are MNHEY and SMNVEV (reference sequence). Trimming stripped 5 bases from V and 2 bases from J, with 13 bases between. In nucleotides, the CDR3 is TGTGCCAGCAGTCCTCAGACAGTGGCCTACGAGCAGTACTTC. As protein: CASSPQTVAYEQYF.

The chain carries TRBV7-6 and TRBJ2-7, with D unclear. V dropped 4 bases and J dropped 0 bases, with 13 bases sitting between them. Germline V gene lookup returns CDR1 SGHVS and CDR2 FNYEAQ. The CDR3 spans 15 residues. The CDR3 protein is CASSSDGSSSYEQYF. CDR3 DNA sequence: TGTGCCAGCAGCTCCGACGGGTCGAGCTCCTACGAGCAGTACTTC.

The V gene is TRBV11-3, the J gene TRBJ1-1; no reliable D call. Trimming cost V 1 base and J 10 bases, with 10 bases left between them. The CDR3 has 12 amino acids. The germline gives CDR1 SGHNT, CDR2 YENEEA. CDR3 amino acids: CASSLGGARAFF. The CDR3 nucleotides are TGTGCCAGCAGCTTAGGAGGCGCGAGAGCTTTCTTT. Full variable domain (outside the CDR3, taken from reference TRBV11-3 and TRBJ1-1): EAGVVQSPRYKIIEKKQPVAFWCNPISGHNTLYWYLQNLGQGPELLIRYENEEAVDDSQLPKDRFSAERLKGVDSTLKIQPAELGDSAVYLCASSLGGARAFFGQGTRLTVV.

This chain joins TRBV5-4 and TRBJ2-7; TRBD2 agrees at 8 bases. There are 16 residues in the CDR3. Germline lookup yields CDR1 SGHNT and CDR2 YYREEE (reference sequence). Losses at the gene ends were 0 bases for V and 3 bases for J; bases not matched to a gene: 8. The CDR3 here is CASSLDPAGAHYEQYV. The CDR3 DNA reads as TGTGCCAGCAGCTTGGATCCAGCGGGGGCCCACTACGAGCAGTACGTC.

The chain joins TRBV30 to TRBJ1-2; D gene ambiguous. The CDR3 sequence is 14 residues long. Trimming pared 2 bases from V and 8 bases from J, leaving 18 bases between. Germline V lookup: CDR1 GTSNPN, CDR2 SVGIG (reference sequence). The CDR3 nucleotides read TGTGCCTGGAGTTTTAATCCAGGAAGGTACGGCTACACCTTC. Translation gives CAWSFNPGRYGYTF.

This clone came up a few times. The chain couples TRBV11-1 to TRBJ2-2; no clear D gene. CDR3 size: 16 residues. Germline-derived CDR1 and CDR2 are SGHAT and FQDESV (reference sequence). Trimming took off 1 base at V and 7 bases at J, with 16 bases between the two ends. Here the CDR3 reads CASSLVPGSRGGELFF. The CDR3 DNA reads as TGTGCCAGCAGCTTAGTCCCGGGCAGCCGAGGCGGGGAGCTGTTTTTT.

CDR3 loop: CASSWGPYYEQYF. The CDR3 nucleotides read TGTGCCAGCTCCTGGGGGCCGTACTACGAGCAGTACTTC. The chain combines TRBV27 with TRBJ2-7, with TRBD1 as a possible D gene (6 bases). V was cut by 8 bases and J by 3 bases, with 14 bases left in between. From germline, CDR1 is MNHEY and CDR2 SMNVEV (reference sequence). The CDR3 spans 13 residues.

This clone is categorized as medium-sized. The chain couples TRBV20-1 to TRBJ1-1, with D tentatively TRBD1 (5 bases). Deletions cut 6 bases from V and 9 bases from J, with 14 bases between. CDR1 is DFQATT, CDR2 SNEGSKA, per germline (reference sequence). The CDR3 sequence is 11 residues long. The CDR3: CSAVRDLKAFF. DNA of the CDR3: TGCAGTGCCGTTCGGGACCTCAAAGCTTTCTTT.

The V call is TRBV6-1, the J call TRBJ1-5; D uncertain. CDR1 is MNHNS and CDR2 is SASEGT in the germline V gene. This CDR3 contains 16 residues. Trimming took 2 bases from V and 5 from J, leaving 16 bases between them. In nucleotides, the CDR3 is TGTGCCAGCAGTGAAAGTAATAGGCGTCGGGATCAGCCCCAGCATTTT. As protein: CASSESNRRRDQPQHF.

This clone appeared once. The genes are TRBV9 and TRBJ2-1; TRBD2 matches 8 bases. The CDR3 is made up of 12 amino acids. Germline trimming cut 0 bases from V and 10 bases from J; bases unmatched to any gene: 0. Germline loops: CDR1 SGDLS, CDR2 YYNGEE. CDR3 in DNA: TGTGCCAGCAGCGTAGGCGGGGGGGAGCAGTTCTTC. It codes for CASSVGGGEQFF.

The chain recombines TRBV5-1 with TRBJ2-3, with TRBD2 matching over 14 bases. This CDR3 has 16 residues. V shed 4 bases, J shed 5 bases, and the junction held 6 bases outside the gene matches. The V gene's germline CDR1 is SGHRS and CDR2 YFSETQ. In DNA, the CDR3 is TGCGCCAGCAGCCCAGGACTAGCGGGGGGTGTAGATACGCAGTATTTT. Protein: CASSPGLAGGVDTQYF.

This rearrangement joins TRBV30 to TRBJ1-2; the D gene is possibly TRBD1 (5 bases). Per the germline V gene, CDR1 is GTSNPN and CDR2 is SVGIG (reference sequence). The CDR3 contains 14 residues. Trimming removed 7 bases at V and 5 bases at J, with 20 bases between. This chain's CDR3 is CALERLPGVYGYTF. In DNA, the CDR3 is TGTGCCTTGGAAAGGTTGCCGGGGGTTTATGGCTACACCTTC.

This chain links TRBV5-1 with TRBJ1-6; D ambiguous. V was pared by 4 bases and J by 6 bases, with 14 bases between. The CDR3 has 15 amino acids. Germline-derived CDR1 and CDR2 are SGHRS and YFSETQ. The CDR3 reads CASSPVLDFNSPLHF. CDR3 DNA: TGCGCCAGCAGCCCGGTCCTAGATTTTAATTCACCCCTCCACTTT.